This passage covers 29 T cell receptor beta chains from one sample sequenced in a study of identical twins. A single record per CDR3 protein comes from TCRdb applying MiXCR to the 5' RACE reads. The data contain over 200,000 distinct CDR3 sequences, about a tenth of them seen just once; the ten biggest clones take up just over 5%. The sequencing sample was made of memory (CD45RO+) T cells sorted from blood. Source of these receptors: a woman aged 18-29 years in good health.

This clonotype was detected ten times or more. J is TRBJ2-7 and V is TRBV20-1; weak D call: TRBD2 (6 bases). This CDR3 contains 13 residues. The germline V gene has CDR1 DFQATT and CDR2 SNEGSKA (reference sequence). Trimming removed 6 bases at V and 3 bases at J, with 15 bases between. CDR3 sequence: CSASSASVYEQYF. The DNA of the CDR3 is TGCAGTGCCAGTTCCGCTAGCGTCTACGAGCAGTACTTC.

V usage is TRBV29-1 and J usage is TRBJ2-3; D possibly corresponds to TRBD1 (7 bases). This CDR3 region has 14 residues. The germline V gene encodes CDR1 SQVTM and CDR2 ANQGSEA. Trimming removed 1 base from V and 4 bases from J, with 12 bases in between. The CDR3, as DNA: TGCAGCGTTGAAGGGTCCAGGGGGGCAGATACGCAGTATTTT. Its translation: CSVEGSRGADTQYF.

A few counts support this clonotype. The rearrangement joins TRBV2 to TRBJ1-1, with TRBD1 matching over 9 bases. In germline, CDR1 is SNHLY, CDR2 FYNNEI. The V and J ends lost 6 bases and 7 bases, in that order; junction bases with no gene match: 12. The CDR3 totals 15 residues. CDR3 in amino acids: CASRQTWTGEIEAFF. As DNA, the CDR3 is TGTGCCAGCAGGCAGACCTGGACAGGGGAAATTGAAGCTTTCTTT. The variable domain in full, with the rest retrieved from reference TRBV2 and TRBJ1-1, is EPEVTQTPSHQVTQMGQEVILRCVPISNHLYFYWYRQILGQKVEFLVSFYNNEISEKSEIFDDQFSVERPDGSNFTLKIRSTKLEDSAMYFCASRQTWTGEIEAFFGQGTRLTVV.

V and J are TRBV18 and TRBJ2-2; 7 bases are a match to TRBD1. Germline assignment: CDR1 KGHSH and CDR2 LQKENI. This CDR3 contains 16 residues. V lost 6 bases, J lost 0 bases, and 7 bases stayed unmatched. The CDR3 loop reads CASSNSGTANTGELFF. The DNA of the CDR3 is TGTGCCAGCTCGAACTCCGGGACAGCGAACACCGGGGAGCTGTTTTTT.

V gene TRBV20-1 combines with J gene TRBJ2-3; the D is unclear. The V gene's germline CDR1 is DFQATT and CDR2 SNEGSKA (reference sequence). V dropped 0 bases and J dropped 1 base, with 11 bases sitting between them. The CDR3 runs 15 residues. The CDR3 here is CSARDFAGGTDTQYF. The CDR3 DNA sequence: TGCAGTGCTAGAGATTTCGCCGGAGGCACAGATACGCAGTATTTT.

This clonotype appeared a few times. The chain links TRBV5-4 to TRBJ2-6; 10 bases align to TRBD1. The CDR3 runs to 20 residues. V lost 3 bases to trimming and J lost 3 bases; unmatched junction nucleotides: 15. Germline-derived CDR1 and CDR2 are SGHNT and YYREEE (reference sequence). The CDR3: CASSYFPGTGVSYGANVLTF. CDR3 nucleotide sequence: TGTGCCAGCAGCTACTTCCCCGGGACAGGGGTTTCTTATGGGGCCAACGTCCTGACTTTC.

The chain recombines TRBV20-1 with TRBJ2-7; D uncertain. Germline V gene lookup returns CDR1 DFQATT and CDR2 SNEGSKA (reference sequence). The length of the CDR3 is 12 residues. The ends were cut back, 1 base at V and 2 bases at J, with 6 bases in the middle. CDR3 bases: TGCAGTGCTAGAGGTAGCCCCTACGAGCAGTACTTC. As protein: CSARGSPYEQYF.

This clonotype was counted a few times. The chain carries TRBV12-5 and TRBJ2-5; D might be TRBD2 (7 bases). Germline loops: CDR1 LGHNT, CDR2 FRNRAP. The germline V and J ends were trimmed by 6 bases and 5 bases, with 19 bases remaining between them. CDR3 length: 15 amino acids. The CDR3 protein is CASGLTGGADETQYF. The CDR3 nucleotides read TGTGCTAGTGGATTGACTGGGGGGGCGGACGAGACCCAGTACTTC.

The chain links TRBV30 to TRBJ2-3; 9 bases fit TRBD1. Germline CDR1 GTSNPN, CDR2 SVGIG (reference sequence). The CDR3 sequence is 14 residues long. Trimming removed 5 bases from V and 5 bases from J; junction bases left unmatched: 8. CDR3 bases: TGTGCCTGGGCTACAGGGGGCTCCAGAGATACGCAGTATTTT. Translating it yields CAWATGGSRDTQYF.

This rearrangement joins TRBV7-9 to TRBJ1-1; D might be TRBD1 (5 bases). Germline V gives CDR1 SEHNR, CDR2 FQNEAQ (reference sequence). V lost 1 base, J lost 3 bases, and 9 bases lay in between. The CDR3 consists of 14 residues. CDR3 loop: CASSLEGRDTEAFF. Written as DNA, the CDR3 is TGTGCCAGCAGCTTAGAGGGGAGGGACACTGAAGCTTTCTTT. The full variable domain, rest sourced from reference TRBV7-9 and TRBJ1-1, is DTGVSQNPRHKITKRGQNVTFRCDPISEHNRLYWYRQTLGQGPEFLTYFQNEAQLEKSRLLSDRFSAERPKGSFSTLEIQRTEQGDSAMYLCASSLEGRDTEAFFGQGTRLTVV.

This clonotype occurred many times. The CDR3 here is CASSAWTGLTGELFF. CDR3 nucleotide sequence: TGTGCCAGCAGCGCCTGGACAGGGCTCACCGGGGAGCTGTTTTTT. The chain has TRBV9 and TRBJ2-2; TRBD1 matches 8 bases. This CDR3 spans 15 amino acids. With 3 bases clipped from V and 4 bases from J, the junction kept 5 bases outside the gene matches. Germline lookup yields CDR1 SGDLS and CDR2 YYNGEE.

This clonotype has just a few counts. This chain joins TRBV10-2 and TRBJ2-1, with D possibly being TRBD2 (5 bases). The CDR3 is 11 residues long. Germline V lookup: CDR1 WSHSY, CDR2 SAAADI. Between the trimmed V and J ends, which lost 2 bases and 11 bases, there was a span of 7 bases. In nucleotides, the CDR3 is TGCGCCAGCAGTGAGCAGACTAAGCAGTTCTTC. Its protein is CASSEQTKQFF.

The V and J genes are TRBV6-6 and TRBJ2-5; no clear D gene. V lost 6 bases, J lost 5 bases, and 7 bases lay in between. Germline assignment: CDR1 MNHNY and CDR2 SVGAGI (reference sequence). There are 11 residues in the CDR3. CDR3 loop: CASRLLETQYF. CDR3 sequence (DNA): TGTGCCAGCAGGTTGCTGGAGACCCAGTACTTC.

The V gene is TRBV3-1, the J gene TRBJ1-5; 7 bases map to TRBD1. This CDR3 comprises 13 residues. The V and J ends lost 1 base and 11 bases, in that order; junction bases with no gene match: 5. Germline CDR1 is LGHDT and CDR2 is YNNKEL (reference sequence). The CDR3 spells CASSQGQQGTQHF. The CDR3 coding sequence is TGTGCCAGCAGCCAAGGACAACAGGGGACCCAGCATTTT.

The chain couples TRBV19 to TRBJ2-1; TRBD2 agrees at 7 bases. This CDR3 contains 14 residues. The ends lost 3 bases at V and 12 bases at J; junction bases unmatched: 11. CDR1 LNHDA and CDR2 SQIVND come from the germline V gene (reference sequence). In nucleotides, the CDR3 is TGTGCCAGTAGTATCAGTGGGAGGGCCTTTGCGCAGTTCTTC. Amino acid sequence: CASSISGRAFAQFF.

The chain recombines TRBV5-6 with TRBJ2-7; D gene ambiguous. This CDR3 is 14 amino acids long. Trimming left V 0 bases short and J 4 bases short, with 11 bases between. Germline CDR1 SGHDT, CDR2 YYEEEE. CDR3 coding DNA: TGTGCCAGCAGCTTGGGGGTACAGTTGTACGAGCAGTACTTC. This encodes CASSLGVQLYEQYF.

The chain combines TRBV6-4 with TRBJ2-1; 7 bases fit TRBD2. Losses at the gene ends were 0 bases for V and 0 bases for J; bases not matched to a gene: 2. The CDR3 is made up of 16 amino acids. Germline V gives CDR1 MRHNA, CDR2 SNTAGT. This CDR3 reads CASSDSWTSSYNEQFF. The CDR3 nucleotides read TGTGCCAGCAGTGACTCCTGGACTAGCTCCTACAATGAGCAGTTCTTC.

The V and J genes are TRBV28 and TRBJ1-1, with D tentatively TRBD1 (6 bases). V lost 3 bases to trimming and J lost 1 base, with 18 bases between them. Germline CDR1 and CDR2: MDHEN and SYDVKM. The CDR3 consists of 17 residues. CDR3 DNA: TGTGCCAGCAGTTTCCACCTCGGGGGGCGGGAGAACACTGAAGCTTTCTTT. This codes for CASSFHLGGRENTEAFF.

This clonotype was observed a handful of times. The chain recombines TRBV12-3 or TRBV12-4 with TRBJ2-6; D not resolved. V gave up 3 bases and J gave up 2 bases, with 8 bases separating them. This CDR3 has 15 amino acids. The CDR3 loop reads CASSFSGAGANVLTF. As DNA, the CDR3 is TGTGCCAGCAGTTTTAGTGGGGCTGGGGCCAACGTCCTGACTTTC.

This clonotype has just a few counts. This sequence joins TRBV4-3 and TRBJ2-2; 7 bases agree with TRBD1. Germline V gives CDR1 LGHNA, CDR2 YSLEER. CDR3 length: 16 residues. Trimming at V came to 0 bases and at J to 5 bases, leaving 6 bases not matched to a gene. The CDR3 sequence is CASSQEGGRGTGELFF. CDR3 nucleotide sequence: TGCGCCAGCAGCCAAGAAGGGGGCAGGGGGACCGGGGAGCTGTTTTTT.

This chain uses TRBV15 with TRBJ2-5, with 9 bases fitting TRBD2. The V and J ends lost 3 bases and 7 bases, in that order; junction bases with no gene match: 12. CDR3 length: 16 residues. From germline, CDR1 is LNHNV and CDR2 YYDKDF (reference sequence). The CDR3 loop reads CATSSTLAGWMRTQYF. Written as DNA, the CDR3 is TGTGCCACCAGCAGTACTCTAGCGGGGTGGATGCGGACCCAGTACTTC.

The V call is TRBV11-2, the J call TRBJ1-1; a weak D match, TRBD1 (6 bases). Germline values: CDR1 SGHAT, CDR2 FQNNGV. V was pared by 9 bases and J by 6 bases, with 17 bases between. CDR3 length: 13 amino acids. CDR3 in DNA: TGTGCCAGTTCGGGACACATTTTAGCTGAAGCTTTCTTT. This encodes CASSGHILAEAFF.

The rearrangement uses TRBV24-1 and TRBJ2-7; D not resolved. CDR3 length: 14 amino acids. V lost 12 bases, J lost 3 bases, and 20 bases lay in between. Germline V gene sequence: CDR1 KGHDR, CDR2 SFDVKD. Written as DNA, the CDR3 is TGTGCCCCGGCCTACGAAGTTCGGAACTACGAGCAGTACTTC. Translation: CAPAYEVRNYEQYF.

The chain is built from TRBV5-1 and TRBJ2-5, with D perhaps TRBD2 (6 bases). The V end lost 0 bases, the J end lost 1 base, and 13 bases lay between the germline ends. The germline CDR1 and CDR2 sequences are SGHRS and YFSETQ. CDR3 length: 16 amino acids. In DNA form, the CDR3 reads TGCGCCAGCAGCTTGGGACTAGTAGGCCCCCAAGAGACCCAGTACTTC. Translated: CASSLGLVGPQETQYF.

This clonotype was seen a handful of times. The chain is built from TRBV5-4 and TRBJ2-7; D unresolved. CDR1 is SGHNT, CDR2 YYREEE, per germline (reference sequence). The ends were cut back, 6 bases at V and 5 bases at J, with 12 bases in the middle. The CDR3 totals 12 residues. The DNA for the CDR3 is TGTGCCAGCACCACACGGTGGGACGAGCAGTACTTC. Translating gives CASTTRWDEQYF.

CDR3 residues: CASSVGIGTGANVLTF. The CDR3 coding sequence is TGTGCCAGCAGCGTAGGAATAGGGACTGGGGCCAACGTCCTGACTTTC. The chain joins TRBV9 to TRBJ2-6; D remains ambiguous. In germline, CDR1 is SGDLS, CDR2 YYNGEE. The length of the CDR3 is 16 residues. V was shortened by 0 bases and J by 2 bases, with 9 bases between the two germline ends.

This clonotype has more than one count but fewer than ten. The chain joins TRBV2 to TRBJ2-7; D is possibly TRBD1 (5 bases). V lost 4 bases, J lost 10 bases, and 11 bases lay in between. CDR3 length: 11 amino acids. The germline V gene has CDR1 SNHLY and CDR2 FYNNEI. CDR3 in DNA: TGTGCCAGCAGTGGACAGTTGGGCCAGTACTTC. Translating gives CASSGQLGQYF.

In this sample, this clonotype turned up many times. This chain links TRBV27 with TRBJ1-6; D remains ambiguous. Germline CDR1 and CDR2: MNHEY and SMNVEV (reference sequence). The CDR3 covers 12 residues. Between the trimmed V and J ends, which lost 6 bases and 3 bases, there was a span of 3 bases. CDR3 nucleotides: TGTGCCAGCAGGATCTATAATTCACCCCTCCACTTT. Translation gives CASRIYNSPLHF.

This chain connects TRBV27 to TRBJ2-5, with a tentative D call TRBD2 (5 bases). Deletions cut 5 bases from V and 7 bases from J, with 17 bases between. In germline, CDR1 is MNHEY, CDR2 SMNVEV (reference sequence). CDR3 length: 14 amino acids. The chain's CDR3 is CASSGFGGTGTQYF. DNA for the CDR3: TGTGCCAGCAGTGGGTTCGGAGGCACCGGGACCCAGTACTTC.